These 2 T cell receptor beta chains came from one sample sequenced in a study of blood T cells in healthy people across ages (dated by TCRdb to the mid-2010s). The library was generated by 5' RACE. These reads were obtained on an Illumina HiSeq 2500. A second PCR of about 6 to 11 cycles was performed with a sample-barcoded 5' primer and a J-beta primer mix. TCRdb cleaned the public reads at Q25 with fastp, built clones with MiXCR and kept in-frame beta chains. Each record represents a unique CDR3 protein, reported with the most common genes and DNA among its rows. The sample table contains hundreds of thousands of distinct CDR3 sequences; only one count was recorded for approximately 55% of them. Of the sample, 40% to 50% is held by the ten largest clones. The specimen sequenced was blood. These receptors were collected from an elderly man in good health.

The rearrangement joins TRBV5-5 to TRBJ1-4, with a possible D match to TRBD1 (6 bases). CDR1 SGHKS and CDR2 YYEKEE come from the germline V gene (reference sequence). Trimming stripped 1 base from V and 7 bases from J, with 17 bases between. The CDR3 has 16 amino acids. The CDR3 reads CASSLNLQGGGEKLFF. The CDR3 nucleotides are TGTGCCAGCAGCTTGAACTTACAGGGAGGAGGTGAAAAACTGTTTTTT. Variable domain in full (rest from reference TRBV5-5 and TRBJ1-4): DAGVTQSPTHLIKTRGQQVTLRCSPISGHKSVSWYQQVLGQGPQFIFQYYEKEERGRGNFPDRFSARQFPNYSSELNVNALLLGDSALYLCASSLNLQGGGEKLFFGSGTQLSVL.

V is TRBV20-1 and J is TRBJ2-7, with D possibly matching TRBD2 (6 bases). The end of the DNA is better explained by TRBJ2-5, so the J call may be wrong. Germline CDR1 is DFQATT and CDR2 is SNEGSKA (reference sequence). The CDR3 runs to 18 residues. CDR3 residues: CSTTVRVARQRVMETQYF. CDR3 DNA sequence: TGCAGTACTACGGTGAGGGTGGCCAGACAGCGGGTGATGGAGACCCAGTACTTC.